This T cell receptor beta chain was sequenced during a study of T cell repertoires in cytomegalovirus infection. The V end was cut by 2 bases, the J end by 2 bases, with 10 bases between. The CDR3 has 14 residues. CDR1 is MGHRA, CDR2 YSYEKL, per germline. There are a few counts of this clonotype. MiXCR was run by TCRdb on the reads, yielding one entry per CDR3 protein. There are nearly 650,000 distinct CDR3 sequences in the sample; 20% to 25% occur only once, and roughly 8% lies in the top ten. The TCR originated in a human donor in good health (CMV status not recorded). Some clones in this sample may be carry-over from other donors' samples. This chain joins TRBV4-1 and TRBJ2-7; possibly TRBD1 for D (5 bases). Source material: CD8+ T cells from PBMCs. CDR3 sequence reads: CASSQRTGTYEQYF. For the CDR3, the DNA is TGCGCCAGCAGCCAACGAACAGGAACCTACGAGCAGTACTTC.